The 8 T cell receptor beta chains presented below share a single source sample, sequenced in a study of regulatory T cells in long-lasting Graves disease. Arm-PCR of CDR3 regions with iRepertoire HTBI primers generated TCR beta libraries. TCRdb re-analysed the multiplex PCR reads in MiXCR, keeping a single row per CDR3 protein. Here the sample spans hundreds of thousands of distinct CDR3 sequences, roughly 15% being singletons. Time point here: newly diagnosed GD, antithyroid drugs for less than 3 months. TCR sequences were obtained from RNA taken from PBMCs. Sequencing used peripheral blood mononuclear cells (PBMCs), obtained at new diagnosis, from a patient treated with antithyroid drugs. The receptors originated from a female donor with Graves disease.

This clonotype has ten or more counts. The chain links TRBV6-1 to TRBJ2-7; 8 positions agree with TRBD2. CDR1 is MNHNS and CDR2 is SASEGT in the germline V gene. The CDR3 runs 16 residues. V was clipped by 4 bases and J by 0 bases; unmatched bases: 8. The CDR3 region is CASSGAGSGNSYEQYF. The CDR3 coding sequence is TGTGCCAGCAGTGGCGCCGGTAGCGGGAACTCCTACGAGCAGTACTTC.

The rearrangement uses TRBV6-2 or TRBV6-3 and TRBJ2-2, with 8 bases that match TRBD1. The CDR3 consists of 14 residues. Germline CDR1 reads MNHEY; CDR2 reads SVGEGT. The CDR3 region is CLAGQATNTGELFF. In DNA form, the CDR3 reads TGTCTGGCGGGACAGGCTACGAACACCGGGGAGCTGTTTTTT.

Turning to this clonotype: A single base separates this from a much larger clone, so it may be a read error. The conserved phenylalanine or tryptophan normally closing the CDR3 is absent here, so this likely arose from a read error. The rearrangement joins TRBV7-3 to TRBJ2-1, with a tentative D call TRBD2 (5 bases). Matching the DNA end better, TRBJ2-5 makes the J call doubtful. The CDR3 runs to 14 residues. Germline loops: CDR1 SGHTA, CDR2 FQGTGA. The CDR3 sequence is CASSSTRDQETQYS. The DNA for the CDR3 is TGTGCCAGCAGCTCAACCCGGGATCAAGAGACCCAGTACTCC.

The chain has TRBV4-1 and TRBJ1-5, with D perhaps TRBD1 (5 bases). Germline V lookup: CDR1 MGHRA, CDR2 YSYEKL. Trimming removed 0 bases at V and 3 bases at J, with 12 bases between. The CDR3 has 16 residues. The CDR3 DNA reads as TGCGCCAGCAGCCAAGATGGGGCGGGCTTCAATCAGCCCCAGCATTTT. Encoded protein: CASSQDGAGFNQPQHF.

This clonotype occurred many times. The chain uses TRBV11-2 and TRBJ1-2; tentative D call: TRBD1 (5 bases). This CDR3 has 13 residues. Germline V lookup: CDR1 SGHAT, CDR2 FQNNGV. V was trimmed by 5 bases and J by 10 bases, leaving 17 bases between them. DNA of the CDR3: TGTGCCAGCAGCCTCGGGACGGGTCTCGCCTACACCTTC. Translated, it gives CASSLGTGLAYTF.

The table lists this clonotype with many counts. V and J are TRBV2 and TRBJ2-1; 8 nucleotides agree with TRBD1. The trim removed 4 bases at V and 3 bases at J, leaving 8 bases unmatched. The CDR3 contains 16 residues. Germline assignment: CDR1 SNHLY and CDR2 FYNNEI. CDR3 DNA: TGTGCCAGCAGTGTGGAAGGGACAGGTCTCTACAATGAGCAGTTCTTC. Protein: CASSVEGTGLYNEQFF. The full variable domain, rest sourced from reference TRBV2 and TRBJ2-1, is EPEVTQTPSHQVTQMGQEVILRCVPISNHLYFYWYRQILGQKVEFLVSFYNNEISEKSEIFDDQFSVERPDGSNFTLKIRSTKLEDSAMYFCASSVEGTGLYNEQFFGPGTRLTVL.

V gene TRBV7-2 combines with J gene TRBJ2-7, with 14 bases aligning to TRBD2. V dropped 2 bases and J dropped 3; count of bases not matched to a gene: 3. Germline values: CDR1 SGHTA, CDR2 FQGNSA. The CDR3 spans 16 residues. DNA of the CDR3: TGTGCCAGCAGCTTATATGGGACTAGCGGGGGCTACGAGCAGTACTTC. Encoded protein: CASSLYGTSGGYEQYF.

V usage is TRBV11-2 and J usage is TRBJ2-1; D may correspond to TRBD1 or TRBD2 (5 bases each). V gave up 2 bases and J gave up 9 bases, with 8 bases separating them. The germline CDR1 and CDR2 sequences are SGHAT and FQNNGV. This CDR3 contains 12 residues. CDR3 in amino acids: CASSLRGVEQFF. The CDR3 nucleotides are TGTGCCAGCAGCTTAAGAGGGGTTGAGCAGTTCTTC.